This T cell receptor (beta chain) was sequenced during a study of T cell responses to AZD1222 COVID-19 vaccine. A word on this clone: As yet, its antigen is unknown.

Study-level findings and limits: Repertoires were sampled only after the peak T cell response. The sample set comprised mostly white British donors with more females, and clonal diversity was possibly underestimated.

Germline CDR1 is LGHDT and CDR2 is YNNKEL (reference sequence). After removal of 3 bases from V and 14 bases from J, the junction contained 14 bases not matched to a gene. The CDR3 contains 16 residues. Clones were read by immunoSEQ multiplex PCR, and TCRdb kept only the in-frame ones, dropping some. The repertoire has approximately 110,000 clones, nearly 90% of them found once; the top ten carry roughly two fifths. The clonotype comes from an adult who received the AZD1222 COVID-19 vaccine. This chain uses TRBV3-1 (or the pseudogene TRBV3-2) with TRBJ1-6; 9 positions agree with TRBD1. The source material was peripheral blood, sampled 28 days after the second AZD1222 dose. CDR3 region: CASSQPGQGPMSTLHF. CDR3 DNA sequence: TGTGCCAGCAGCCAGCCGGGACAGGGCCCTATGAGTACCCTCCACTTT.